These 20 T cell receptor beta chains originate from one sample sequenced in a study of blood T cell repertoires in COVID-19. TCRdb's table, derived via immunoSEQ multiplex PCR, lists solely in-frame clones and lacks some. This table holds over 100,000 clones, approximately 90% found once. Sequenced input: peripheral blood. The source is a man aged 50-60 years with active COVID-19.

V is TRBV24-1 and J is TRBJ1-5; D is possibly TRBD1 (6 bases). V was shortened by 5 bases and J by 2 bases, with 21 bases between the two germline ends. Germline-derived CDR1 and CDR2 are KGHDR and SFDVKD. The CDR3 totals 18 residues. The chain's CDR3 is CATSARDNTIHCNQPQHF. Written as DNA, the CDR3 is TGTGCCACCAGTGCCCGGGACAACACCATCCATTGCAATCAGCCCCAGCATTTT.

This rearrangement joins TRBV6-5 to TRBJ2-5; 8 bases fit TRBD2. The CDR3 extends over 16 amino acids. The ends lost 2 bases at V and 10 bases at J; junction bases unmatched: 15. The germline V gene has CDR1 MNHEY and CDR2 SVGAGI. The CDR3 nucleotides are TGTGCCAGCAGTTACAGGAAAGCGGGGGACCCGGGGGACCAGTACTTC. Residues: CASSYRKAGDPGDQYF.

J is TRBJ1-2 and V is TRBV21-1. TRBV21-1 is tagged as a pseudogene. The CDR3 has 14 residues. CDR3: CASSKFRAGYGYTF. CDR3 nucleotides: TGTGCCAGCAGCAAATTCCGGGCGGGCTATGGCTACACCTTC.

This chain's CDR3 is CASSFSGQGGYEQYF. The CDR3 DNA reads as TGTGCCAGCAGCTTTTCGGGACAGGGAGGGTACGAGCAGTACTTC. The gene calls are TRBV7-9 and TRBJ2-7, with 9 bases lining up with TRBD1. Trimming took 3 bases from V and 4 from J; bases not matched to a gene: 7. CDR1 SEHNR and CDR2 FQNEAQ come from the germline V gene (reference sequence). The CDR3 covers 15 residues. Full variable domain (missing parts from reference TRBV7-9 and TRBJ2-7): DTGVSQNPRHKITKRGQNVTFRCDPISEHNRLYWYRQTLGQGPEFLTYFQNEAQLEKSRLLSDRFSAERPKGSFSTLEIQRTEQGDSAMYLCASSFSGQGGYEQYFGPGTRLTVT.

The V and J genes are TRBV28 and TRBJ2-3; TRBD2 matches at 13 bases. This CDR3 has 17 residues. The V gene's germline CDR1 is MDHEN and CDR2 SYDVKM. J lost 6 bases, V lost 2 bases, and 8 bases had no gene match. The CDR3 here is CASSLVTSGGARDTQYF. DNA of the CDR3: TGTGCCAGCAGTTTAGTTACTAGCGGGGGGGCCAGGGATACGCAGTATTTT.

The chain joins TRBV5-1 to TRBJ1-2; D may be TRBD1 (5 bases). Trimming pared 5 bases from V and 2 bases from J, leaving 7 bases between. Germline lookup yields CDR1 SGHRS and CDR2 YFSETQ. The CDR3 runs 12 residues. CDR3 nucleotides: TGCGCCAGCAGGACAGAGAACTATGGCTACACCTTC. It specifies CASRTENYGYTF. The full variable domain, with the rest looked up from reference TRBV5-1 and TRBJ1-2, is KAGVTQTPRYLIKTRGQQVTLSCSPISGHRSVSWYQQTPGQGLQFLFEYFSETQRNKGNFPGRFSGRQFSNSRSEMNVSTLELGDSALYLCASRTENYGYTFGSGTRLTVV.

CDR3 amino acids: CSASKSHTEAFF. The CDR3 region has the DNA TGCAGTGCTAGTAAATCTCACACTGAAGCTTTCTTT. This sequence joins TRBV20-1 and TRBJ1-1; D is uncertain. CDR1 and CDR2 from the germline V gene are DFQATT and SNEGSKA (reference sequence). The CDR3 extends over 12 amino acids. The ends were cut back, 3 bases at V and 3 bases at J, with 8 bases in the middle.

The CDR3 region has the DNA TGTGCCAGCAGCTTGCAGGGTTCCTATGGCTACACCTTC. It encodes CASSLQGSYGYTF. The chain combines TRBV5-4 with TRBJ1-2, with D possibly TRBD1 on 5 matching bases. V lost 1 base to trimming and J lost 4 bases, with 8 bases between them. Germline CDR1 SGHNT, CDR2 YYREEE (reference sequence). The CDR3 is 13 amino acids. Variable domain in full (rest from reference TRBV5-4 and TRBJ1-2): ETGVTQSPTHLIKTRGQQVTLRCSSQSGHNTVSWYQQALGQGPQFIFQYYREEENGRGNFPPRFSGLQFPNYSSELNVNALELDDSALYLCASSLQGSYGYTFGSGTRLTVV.

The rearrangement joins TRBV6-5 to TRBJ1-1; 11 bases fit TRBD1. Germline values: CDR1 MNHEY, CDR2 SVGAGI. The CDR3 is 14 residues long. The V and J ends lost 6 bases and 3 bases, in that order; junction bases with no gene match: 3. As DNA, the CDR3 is TGTGCCAGCAGAAGGGACAGGGGGGACACTGAAGCTTTCTTT. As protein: CASRRDRGDTEAFF.

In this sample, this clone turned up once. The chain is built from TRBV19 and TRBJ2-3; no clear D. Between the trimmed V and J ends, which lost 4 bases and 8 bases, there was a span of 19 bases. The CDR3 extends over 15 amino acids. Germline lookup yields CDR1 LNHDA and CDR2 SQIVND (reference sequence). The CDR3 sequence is CASSNQAIPQATQYF. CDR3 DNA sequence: TGTGCCAGTAGTAACCAGGCCATTCCTCAGGCTACGCAGTATTTT.

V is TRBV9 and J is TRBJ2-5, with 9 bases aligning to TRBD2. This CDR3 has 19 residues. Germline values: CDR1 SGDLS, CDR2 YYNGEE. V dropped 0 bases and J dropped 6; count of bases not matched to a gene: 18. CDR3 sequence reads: CASSVGQTHLGGGEKTQYF. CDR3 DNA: TGTGCCAGCAGCGTAGGCCAGACCCACTTAGGCGGGGGGGAGAAGACCCAGTACTTC.

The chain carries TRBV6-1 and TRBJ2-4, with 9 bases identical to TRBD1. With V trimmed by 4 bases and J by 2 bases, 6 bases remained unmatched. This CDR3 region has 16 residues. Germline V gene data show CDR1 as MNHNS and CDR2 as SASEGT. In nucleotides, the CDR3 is TGTGCCAGCAGTGCCCGGGACAGGGCCTCCAAAAACATTCAGTACTTC. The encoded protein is CASSARDRASKNIQYF.

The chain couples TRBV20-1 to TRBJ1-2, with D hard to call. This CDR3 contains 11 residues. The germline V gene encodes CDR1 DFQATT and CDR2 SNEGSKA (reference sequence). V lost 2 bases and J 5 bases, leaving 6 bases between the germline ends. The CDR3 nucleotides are TGCAGTGCTAGACACTCTTATGGCTACACCTTC. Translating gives CSARHSYGYTF.

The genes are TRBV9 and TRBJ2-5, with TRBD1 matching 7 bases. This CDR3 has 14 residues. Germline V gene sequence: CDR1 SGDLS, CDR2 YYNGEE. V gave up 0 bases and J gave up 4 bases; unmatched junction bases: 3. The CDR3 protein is CASSVEGAGETQYF. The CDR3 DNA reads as TGTGCCAGCAGCGTAGAGGGGGCAGGAGAGACCCAGTACTTC.

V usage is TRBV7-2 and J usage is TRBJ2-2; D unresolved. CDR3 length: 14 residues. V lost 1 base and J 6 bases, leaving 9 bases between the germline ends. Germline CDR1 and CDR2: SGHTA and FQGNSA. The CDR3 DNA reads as TGTGCCAGCAGCTTAGGGCTCCAGGCCGGGGAGCTGTTTTTT. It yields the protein CASSLGLQAGELFF.

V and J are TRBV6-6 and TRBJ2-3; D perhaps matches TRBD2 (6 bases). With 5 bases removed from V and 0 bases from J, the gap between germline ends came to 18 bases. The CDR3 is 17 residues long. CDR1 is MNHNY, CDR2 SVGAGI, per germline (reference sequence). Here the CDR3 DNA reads TGTGCCAGCAGTCCCCGGGGACTTGCCCCTAGCACAGATACGCAGTATTTT. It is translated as CASSPRGLAPSTDTQYF.

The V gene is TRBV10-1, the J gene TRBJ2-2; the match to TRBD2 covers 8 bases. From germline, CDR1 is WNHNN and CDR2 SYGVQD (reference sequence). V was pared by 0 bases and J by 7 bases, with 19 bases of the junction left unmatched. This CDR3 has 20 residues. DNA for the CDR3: TGCGCCAGCAGTGAGTCGGGGGAGGGGAGGTCGGGGGGGCCAATCGGGGAGCTGTTTTTT. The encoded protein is CASSESGEGRSGGPIGELFF.

The DNA of the CDR3 is TGTGCCAGCAGCTTGCTAGTGGTGGCCACAGATACGCAGTATTTT. The encoded protein is CASSLLVVATDTQYF. This rearrangement joins TRBV7-8 to TRBJ2-3, with D unclear. CDR3 length: 15 amino acids. Germline CDR1 is SGHVS and CDR2 is FQNEAQ. V lost 3 bases, J lost 2 bases, and 12 bases lay in between.

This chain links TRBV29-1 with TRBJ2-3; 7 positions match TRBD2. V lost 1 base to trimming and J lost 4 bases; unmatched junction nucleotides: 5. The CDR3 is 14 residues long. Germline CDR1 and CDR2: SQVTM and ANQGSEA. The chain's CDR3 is CSVEVVGGSDTQYF. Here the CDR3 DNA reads TGCAGCGTTGAAGTCGTGGGGGGGTCAGATACGCAGTATTTT.

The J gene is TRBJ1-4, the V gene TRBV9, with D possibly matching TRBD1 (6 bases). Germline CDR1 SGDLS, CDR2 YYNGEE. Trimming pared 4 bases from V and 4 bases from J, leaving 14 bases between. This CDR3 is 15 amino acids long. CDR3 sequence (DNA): TGTGCCAGCAGCCCCCAGGACAGCCGTAATGAAAAACTGTTTTTT. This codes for CASSPQDSRNEKLFF.